The clone carrying this T cell receptor (beta chain) occurred many times. The antigen is unknown. One entry per CDR3 protein results from TCRdb running MiXCR on the reads. The sample has fewer than 200,000 distinct CDR3 sequences, about 21% seen once. Trimming took 4 bases from V and 5 from J; bases not matched to a gene: 5. Per the germline V gene, CDR1 is LNHDA and CDR2 is SQIVND (reference sequence). This CDR3 comprises 14 residues. This sample was taken from a study of T cell repertoires in cytomegalovirus infection. Across the whole study: Public TCR beta signatures were indicative of both CMV infection and a matching HLA type.

Findings of the study overall: The response measured ex vivo was dominated by TCR beta clonotypes (HLA-C-restricted and CMV-specific). Totalled public TCR beta family frequency picked out people who carried CMV plus the relevant HLA.

V usage is TRBV19 and J usage is TRBJ1-5; 7 bases map to TRBD1. Input material: PBMCs. This TCR was sampled from a human donor in good health (CMV status not recorded). Some clones in this sample may be carry-over from other donors' samples. CDR3 loop: CASSKGGGYQPQHF. In DNA, the CDR3 is TGTGCCAGTAGTAAAGGAGGGGGCTATCAGCCCCAGCATTTT.